The sequence of this T cell receptor (beta chain) was determined in a study of blood T cell repertoires in COVID-19. Overall study: Samples came from the United States, Italy and Spain, spanning acute and convalescent COVID-19. T cells, B-cell-depleted T cells, or PBMCs supplied cDNA or gDNA.

TCRdb's table, derived via immunoSEQ multiplex PCR, lists solely in-frame clones and lacks some. The sample lists roughly 190,000 clones, around 80% occurring once. This clone came up once. The length of the CDR3 is 12 residues. The germline V gene encodes CDR1 SGHTA and CDR2 FQGNSA. The V end was cut by 5 bases, the J end by 12 bases, with 16 bases between. This receptor was obtained from a man in his fifties with active or convalescent COVID-19. Input material: peripheral blood. This rearrangement joins TRBV7-2 to TRBJ1-1; D might be TRBD1 (5 bases). In DNA, the CDR3 is TGTGCCAGCAGCCCACGGGCAGGGAGGCCTTTCTTT. Protein sequence: CASSPRAGRPFF.